Following are 31 T cell receptor beta chains from one sample sequenced in a study of blood T cell repertoires in COVID-19. Sequenced by immunoSEQ multiplex PCR; TCRdb stores in-frame clones only, minus some. The sample has about 220,000 clones; approximately 83% are singletons. Material for sequencing was PBMCs or T cells enriched from blood (not recorded which). The receptors stem from a woman aged 55-70 years who had recovered from COVID-19.

The rearrangement uses TRBV5-1 and TRBJ1-6, with TRBD1 matching over 8 bases. With 1 base clipped from V and 6 bases from J, the junction kept 0 bases outside the gene matches. The CDR3 contains 14 residues. CDR1 and CDR2 from the germline V gene are SGHRS and YFSETQ. Here the CDR3 DNA reads TGCGCCAGCAGCTTGACAGGGGGTAATTCACCCCTCCACTTT. Amino acids: CASSLTGGNSPLHF.

This clone was counted a single time. V usage is TRBV3-1 (or the pseudogene TRBV3-2) and J usage is TRBJ2-3; 7 positions agree with TRBD1. This CDR3 spans 14 amino acids. CDR1 and CDR2 from the germline V gene are LGHDT and YNNKEL (reference sequence). V shed 6 bases and J 0 bases; nucleotides not matched to a gene: 3. This CDR3 reads CASSRDSSTDTQYF. The DNA for the CDR3 is TGTGCCAGCAGTAGGGACAGCAGCACAGATACGCAGTATTTT.

CDR3 amino acids: CSGRVMETQYF. Written as DNA, the CDR3 is TGCAGCGGCAGGGTGATGGAGACCCAGTACTTC. The chain couples TRBV29-1 to TRBJ2-5; possible D gene TRBD1, 5 bases. The ends were cut back, 7 bases at V and 5 bases at J, with 11 bases in the middle. The germline V gene encodes CDR1 SQVTM and CDR2 ANQGSEA. The length of the CDR3 is 11 residues.

V and J are TRBV4-1 and TRBJ2-2; 7 positions match TRBD2. The CDR3 runs 16 residues. Trimming cost V 3 bases and J 5 bases; bases outside gene matches: 9. Per the germline V gene, CDR1 is MGHRA and CDR2 is YSYEKL. This CDR3 reads CASSQNSGVGTGELFF. In DNA form, the CDR3 reads TGCGCCAGCAGCCAGAACAGCGGGGTAGGGACCGGGGAGCTGTTTTTT.

This sequence joins TRBV5-6 and TRBJ1-6; possible D gene TRBD1, 5 bases. CDR3 length: 17 amino acids. V was cut by 4 bases and J by 0 bases, with 14 bases left in between. Germline CDR1 is SGHDT and CDR2 is YYEEEE. DNA for the CDR3: TGTGCCAGCAGCCTACAGGCCTCGGGCTCCTATAATTCACCCCTCCACTTT. Translated: CASSLQASGSYNSPLHF.

The rearrangement joins TRBV11-2 to TRBJ1-6, with 9 positions matching TRBD1. The germline V gene encodes CDR1 SGHAT and CDR2 FQNNGV. V trimming: 2 bases; J trimming: 7 bases; junction bases outside the gene matches: 3. The CDR3 has 15 amino acids. CDR3 residues: CASSLTGQGNSPLHF. As DNA, the CDR3 is TGTGCCAGCAGCTTAACGGGACAGGGAAATTCACCCCTCCACTTT.

V gene TRBV6-5 combines with J gene TRBJ1-1; 9 bases match TRBD1. Germline CDR1 reads MNHEY; CDR2 reads SVGAGI. CDR3 size: 15 residues. Losses at the gene ends were 8 bases for V and 3 bases for J; bases not matched to a gene: 10. The CDR3, as DNA: TGTGCCAGCGACGACAGGGGGGCGCGAGACACTGAAGCTTTCTTT. This encodes CASDDRGARDTEAFF.

The V call is TRBV6-5, the J call TRBJ2-5, with 10 nucleotides matching TRBD2. This CDR3 contains 15 residues. CDR1 and CDR2 from the germline V gene are MNHEY and SVGAGI. The V gene end was trimmed by 7 bases and the J gene end by 2 bases; junction bases not matched to a gene: 7. CDR3 residues: CASNRLAGEQETQYF. CDR3 in DNA: TGTGCCAGCAACCGACTAGCGGGTGAACAAGAGACCCAGTACTTC.

As concerns this clone: Other DNA sequences in this specimen translate into the identical CDR3. The chain carries TRBV11-2 and TRBJ1-2; TRBD1 is a possible D gene (5 bases). Germline assignment: CDR1 SGHAT and CDR2 FQNNGV. The CDR3 consists of 15 residues. The V end was cut by 1 base, the J end by 4 bases, with 13 bases between. The CDR3 region is CASSLGLGEGYGYTF. Here the CDR3 DNA reads TGTGCCAGCAGCTTAGGTCTAGGGGAAGGCTATGGCTACACCTTC.

The CDR3 nucleotides are TGTGCCAGCTCACCTGGAACTAGCGAGGGATATACGCAGTATTTT. Its protein product is CASSPGTSEGYTQYF. The chain combines TRBV18 with TRBJ2-3; 7 bases align to TRBD2. The CDR3 length is 15 residues. CDR1 and CDR2 from the germline V gene are KGHSH and LQKENI. V shed 3 bases, J shed 7 bases, and the junction held 10 bases outside the gene matches.

J is TRBJ2-5 and V is TRBV12-5; D may be TRBD1 (5 bases). Trimming removed 5 bases from V and 2 bases from J, with 12 bases in between. Germline CDR1 LGHNT, CDR2 FRNRAP. This CDR3 spans 14 amino acids. CDR3 nucleotide sequence: TGTGCTAGTGGTCAGGAGACAGTTCAAGAGACCCAGTACTTC. Translation: CASGQETVQETQYF.

This chain joins TRBV5-4 and TRBJ2-7; TRBD1 matches 8 bases. The trim removed 0 bases at V and 6 bases at J, leaving 5 bases unmatched. Germline CDR1 reads SGHNT; CDR2 reads YYREEE (reference sequence). This CDR3 comprises 14 residues. The CDR3 DNA follows: TGTGCCAGCAGCTTGGATCGGACAGGGATCGAGCAGTACTTC. It translates to CASSLDRTGIEQYF.

The chain couples TRBV5-8 to TRBJ1-4; D is unresolved. The V and J ends lost 1 base and 0 bases respectively, with 13 bases between them. CDR3 size: 17 residues. Germline V CDR1 and CDR2: SGHTS, YDEGEE. The CDR3 sequence is CASSLLNGVATNEKLFF. The DNA of the CDR3 is TGTGCCAGCAGCTTGCTGAACGGAGTTGCAACTAATGAAAAACTGTTTTTT.

The chain uses TRBV6-5 and TRBJ2-7; TRBD1 matches 9 bases. The trim removed 6 bases at V and 1 base at J, leaving 7 bases unmatched. The V gene's germline CDR1 is MNHEY and CDR2 SVGAGI. There are 15 residues in the CDR3. CDR3 amino acids: CASRSTGTGSYEQYF. As DNA, the CDR3 is TGTGCCAGCAGGTCTACCGGGACAGGGTCCTACGAGCAGTACTTC.

This rearrangement joins TRBV7-2 to TRBJ2-1, with D perhaps matching TRBD1 (5 bases). Per the germline V gene, CDR1 is SGHTA and CDR2 is FQGNSA. Trimming pared 3 bases from V and 4 bases from J, leaving 10 bases between. This CDR3 has 14 residues. CDR3 residues: CASSFRANYNEQFF. In nucleotides, the CDR3 is TGTGCCAGCAGCTTCAGGGCAAATTACAATGAGCAGTTCTTC.

This clone was detected only a few times. This chain connects TRBV24-1 to TRBJ2-7; 7 bases align to TRBD1. The V gene end was trimmed by 3 bases and the J gene end by 2 bases; junction bases not matched to a gene: 3. There are 14 residues in the CDR3. Per germline, CDR1 KGHDR and CDR2 SFDVKD. DNA for the CDR3: TGTGCCACCAGTGATGGGACAGCACCCTACGAGCAGTACTTC. This translates into CATSDGTAPYEQYF.

The rearrangement links TRBV15 to TRBJ2-7; 8 positions match TRBD1. Germline V CDR1 and CDR2: LNHNV, YYDKDF (reference sequence). Germline trimming cut 2 bases from V and 1 base from J; bases unmatched to any gene: 10. This CDR3 comprises 17 residues. Here the CDR3 DNA reads TGTGCCACCAGCAGACCACAGGACAGGGCTTGGTCCTACGAGCAGTACTTC. Translating gives CATSRPQDRAWSYEQYF.

This chain connects TRBV19 to TRBJ1-5, with D unresolved. The length of the CDR3 is 14 residues. Germline CDR1 is LNHDA and CDR2 is SQIVND (reference sequence). Trimming stripped 11 bases from V and 2 bases from J, with 16 bases between. CDR3 DNA: TGTGCCGCGGGCCCTGAGGAGCGCAATCAGCCCCAGCATTTT. This gives the protein CAAGPEERNQPQHF.

This clone was seen a handful of times. The gene calls are TRBV5-1 and TRBJ1-2, with 10 bases that match TRBD1. Germline V gives CDR1 SGHRS, CDR2 YFSETQ. This CDR3 has 15 residues. J was trimmed by 7 bases and V by 3 bases; bases with no gene match: 9. The CDR3 coding sequence is TGCGCCAGCAGCTCAGGGACAGGGGAGACGTTTGGCTACACCTTC. This encodes CASSSGTGETFGYTF.

The chain combines TRBV2 with TRBJ2-7; the match to TRBD1 covers 9 bases. Germline CDR1 and CDR2: SNHLY and FYNNEI. This CDR3 is 15 amino acids long. V lost 7 bases and J lost 3; bases outside the gene matches: 10. Written as DNA, the CDR3 is TGTGCCAGCATTAGACGCCCGGGACAGGGCTACGAGCAGTACTTC. This gives the protein CASIRRPGQGYEQYF.

The chain joins TRBV5-1 to TRBJ1-5; perhaps TRBD1 as D (5 bases). Germline V lookup: CDR1 SGHRS, CDR2 YFSETQ. The CDR3 loop spans 16 amino acids. V was pared by 4 bases and J by 1 base, with 15 bases between. In nucleotides, the CDR3 is TGCGCCAGCAGCCCCGGCCAGGGAAGCAGCAATCAGCCCCAGCATTTT. This codes for CASSPGQGSSNQPQHF.

The chain joins TRBV5-4 to TRBJ1-2, with 7 bases that match TRBD1. Germline CDR1 SGHNT, CDR2 YYREEE (reference sequence). The CDR3 is made up of 16 amino acids. V lost 4 bases and J lost 4; bases outside the gene matches: 13. CDR3: CASSPIGQDQLYGYTF. CDR3 nucleotides: TGTGCCAGCAGCCCGATCGGACAGGATCAGCTCTATGGCTACACCTTC.

This chain uses TRBV18 with TRBJ1-5; D is unresolved. CDR1 is KGHSH and CDR2 is LQKENI in the germline V gene. This CDR3 has 16 amino acids. The V end lost 0 bases, the J end lost 6 bases, and 15 bases lay between the germline ends. The DNA of the CDR3 is TGTGCCAGCTCACCACCGTTGTCTCAGGCATTTCAGCCCCAGCATTTT. Amino acids: CASSPPLSQAFQPQHF.

Ten or more counts support this clone. J is TRBJ1-3 and V is TRBV9; no clear D gene. Germline CDR1 and CDR2: SGDLS and YYNGEE. This CDR3 has 17 amino acids. V gave up 0 bases and J gave up 4 bases, with 17 bases separating them. The CDR3 DNA is TGTGCCAGCAGCGTAGGCGGTTCGGATGTGAGGGGAAACACCATATATTTT. It translates to CASSVGGSDVRGNTIYF.

The chain combines TRBV5-4 with TRBJ2-3; perhaps TRBD2 as D (5 bases). The V gene lost 1 base and the J gene lost 7 bases, with 10 bases spanning the gap. Germline CDR1 SGHNT, CDR2 YYREEE (reference sequence). The CDR3 has 13 amino acids. The CDR3 region has the DNA TGTGCCAGCAGCTTGTACTCGGGGTATACGCAGTATTTT. As protein: CASSLYSGYTQYF. The full variable domain, rest sourced from reference TRBV5-4 and TRBJ2-3, is ETGVTQSPTHLIKTRGQQVTLRCSSQSGHNTVSWYQQALGQGPQFIFQYYREEENGRGNFPPRFSGLQFPNYSSELNVNALELDDSALYLCASSLYSGYTQYFGPGTRLTVL.

The chain carries TRBV15 and TRBJ1-5, with D uncertain. Trimming shortened V by 4 bases and J by 5 bases, and 9 bases separated the two germline ends. The CDR3 runs 13 residues. From germline, CDR1 is LNHNV and CDR2 YYDKDF (reference sequence). The CDR3 protein is CATSNERDQPQHF. The DNA for the CDR3 is TGTGCCACCAGCAATGAGAGGGATCAGCCCCAGCATTTT. The full variable domain, with the rest looked up from reference TRBV15 and TRBJ1-5, is DAMVIQNPRYQVTQFGKPVTLSCSQTLNHNVMYWYQQKSSQAPKLLFHYYDKDFNNEADTPDNFQSRRPNTSFCFLDIRSPGLGDTAMYLCATSNERDQPQHFGDGTRLSIL.

The V call is TRBV13, the J call TRBJ1-1, with a weak D call TRBD1 (5 bases). With 2 bases removed from V and 7 bases from J, the gap between germline ends came to 14 bases. Looked up from germline, CDR1 is PRHDT and CDR2 is FYEKMQ (reference sequence). The length of the CDR3 is 14 residues. CDR3 in DNA: TGTGCCAGCAGCTTAAAAAGGGGCGACAGTGAAGCTTTCTTT. This translates into CASSLKRGDSEAFF.

This sequence joins TRBV6-2 or TRBV6-3 and TRBJ1-2, with 7 bases fitting TRBD1. J lost 7 bases, V lost 2 bases, and 10 bases had no gene match. The CDR3 extends over 15 amino acids. In germline, CDR1 is MNHEY, CDR2 SVGEGT. The CDR3 spells CASSYPRDRGFGYTF. The CDR3 DNA reads TGTGCCAGCAGTTACCCCCGGGACAGAGGCTTTGGCTACACCTTC.

V and J are TRBV14 and TRBJ2-7; 9 nucleotides agree with TRBD2. The CDR3 runs 16 residues. V gave up 2 bases and J gave up 4 bases; unmatched junction bases: 9. CDR1 and CDR2 from the germline V gene are SGHDN and FVKESK. The CDR3 sequence: CASSQQLAGTQYEQYF. CDR3 DNA sequence: TGTGCCAGCAGCCAACAGCTAGCGGGGACACAATACGAGCAGTACTTC.

This clone was counted a few times. V gene TRBV3-1 (or the pseudogene TRBV3-2) combines with J gene TRBJ1-2, with TRBD1 identical over 9 bases. The CDR3 consists of 13 residues. Germline CDR1 and CDR2: LGHDT and YNNKEL (reference sequence). With 5 bases clipped from V and 4 bases from J, the junction kept 2 bases outside the gene matches. The DNA of the CDR3 is TGTGCCAGCAGCATGGGACAGGGCTATGGCTACACCTTC. Translation: CASSMGQGYGYTF.

The V call is TRBV10-3, the J call TRBJ1-4; D ambiguous. Germline-derived CDR1 and CDR2 are ENHRY and SYGVKD. Trimming stripped 0 bases from V and 8 bases from J, with 13 bases between. This CDR3 is built from 15 residues. This CDR3 is CAISESASGPEKLFF. In DNA, the CDR3 is TGTGCCATCAGTGAGTCCGCCTCTGGCCCGGAAAAACTGTTTTTT.